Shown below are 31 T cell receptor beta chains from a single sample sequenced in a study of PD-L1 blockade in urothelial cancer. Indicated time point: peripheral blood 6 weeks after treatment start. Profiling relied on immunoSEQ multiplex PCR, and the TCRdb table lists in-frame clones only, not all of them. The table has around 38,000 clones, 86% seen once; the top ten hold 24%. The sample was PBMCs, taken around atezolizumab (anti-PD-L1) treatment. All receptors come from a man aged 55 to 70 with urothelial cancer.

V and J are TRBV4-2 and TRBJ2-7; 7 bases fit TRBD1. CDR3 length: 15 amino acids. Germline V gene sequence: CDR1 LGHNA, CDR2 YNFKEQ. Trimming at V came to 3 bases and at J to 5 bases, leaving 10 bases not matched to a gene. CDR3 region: CASSQWAGGKNEQYF. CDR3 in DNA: TGTGCCAGCAGCCAGTGGGCAGGGGGTAAGAACGAGCAGTACTTC.

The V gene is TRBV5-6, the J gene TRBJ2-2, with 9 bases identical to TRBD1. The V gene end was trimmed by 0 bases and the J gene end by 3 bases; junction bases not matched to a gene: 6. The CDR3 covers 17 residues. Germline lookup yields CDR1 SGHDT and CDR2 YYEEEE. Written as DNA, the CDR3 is TGTGCCAGCAGCTTGGGGGCCGGGACAGGGTACACCGGGGAGCTGTTTTTT. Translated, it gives CASSLGAGTGYTGELFF.

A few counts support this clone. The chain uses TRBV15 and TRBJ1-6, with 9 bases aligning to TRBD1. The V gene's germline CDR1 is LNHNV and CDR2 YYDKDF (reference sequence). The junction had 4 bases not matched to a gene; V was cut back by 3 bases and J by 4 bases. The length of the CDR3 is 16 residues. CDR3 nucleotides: TGTGCCACCAGCAGGGACGACAGGGGGTATAATTCACCCCTCCACTTT. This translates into CATSRDDRGYNSPLHF.

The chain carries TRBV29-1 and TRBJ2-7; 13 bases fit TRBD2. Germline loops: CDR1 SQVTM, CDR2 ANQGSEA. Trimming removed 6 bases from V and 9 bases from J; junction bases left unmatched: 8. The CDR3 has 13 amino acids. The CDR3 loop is CSVGTSGKSGQYF. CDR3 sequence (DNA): TGCAGCGTAGGGACTAGCGGGAAGTCTGGGCAGTACTTC.

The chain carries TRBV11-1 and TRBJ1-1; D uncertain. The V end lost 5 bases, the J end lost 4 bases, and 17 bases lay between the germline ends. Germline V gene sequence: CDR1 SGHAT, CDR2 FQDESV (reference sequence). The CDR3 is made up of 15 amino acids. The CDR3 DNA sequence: TGTGCCAGCAGCCGACCGGAGAAGCTGGGCACTGAAGCTTTCTTT. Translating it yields CASSRPEKLGTEAFF.

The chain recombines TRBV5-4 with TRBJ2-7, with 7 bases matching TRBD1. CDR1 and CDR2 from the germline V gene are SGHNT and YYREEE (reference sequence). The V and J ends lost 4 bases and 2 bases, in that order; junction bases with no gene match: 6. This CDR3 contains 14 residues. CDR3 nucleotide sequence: TGTGCCAGCAGCAATCAGGGGGACCCCTACGAGCAGTACTTC. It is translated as CASSNQGDPYEQYF.

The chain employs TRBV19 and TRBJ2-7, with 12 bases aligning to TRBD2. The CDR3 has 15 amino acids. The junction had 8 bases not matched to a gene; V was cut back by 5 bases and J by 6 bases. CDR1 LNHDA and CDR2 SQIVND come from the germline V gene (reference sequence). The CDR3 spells CASSVGLAGPAEQYF. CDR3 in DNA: TGTGCCAGTAGTGTAGGACTAGCGGGGCCTGCCGAGCAGTACTTC.

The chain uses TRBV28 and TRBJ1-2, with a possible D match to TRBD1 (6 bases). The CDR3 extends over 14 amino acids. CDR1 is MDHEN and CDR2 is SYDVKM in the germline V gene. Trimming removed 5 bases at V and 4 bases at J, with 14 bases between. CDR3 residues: CASSVATGLYGYTF. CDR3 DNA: TGTGCCAGCAGTGTTGCGACAGGTCTCTATGGCTACACCTTC.

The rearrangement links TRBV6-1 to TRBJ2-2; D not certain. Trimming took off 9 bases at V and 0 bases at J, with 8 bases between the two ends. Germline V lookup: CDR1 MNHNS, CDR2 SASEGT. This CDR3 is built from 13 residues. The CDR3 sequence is CASLEPNTGELFF. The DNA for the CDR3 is TGTGCCAGTTTAGAGCCGAACACCGGGGAGCTGTTTTTT.

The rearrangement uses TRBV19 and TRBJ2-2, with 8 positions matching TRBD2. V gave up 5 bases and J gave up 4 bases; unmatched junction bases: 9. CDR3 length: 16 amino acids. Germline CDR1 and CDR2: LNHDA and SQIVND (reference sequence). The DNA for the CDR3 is TGTGCCAGTAGTCACGGGGGGGGCCACGGCACCGGGGAGCTGTTTTTT. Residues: CASSHGGGHGTGELFF.

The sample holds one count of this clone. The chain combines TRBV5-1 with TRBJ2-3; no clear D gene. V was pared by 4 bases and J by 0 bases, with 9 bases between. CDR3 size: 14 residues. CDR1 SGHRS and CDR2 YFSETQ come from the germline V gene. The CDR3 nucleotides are TGCGCCAGCAGCCCGGGTATTAGCACAGATACGCAGTATTTT. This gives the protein CASSPGISTDTQYF.

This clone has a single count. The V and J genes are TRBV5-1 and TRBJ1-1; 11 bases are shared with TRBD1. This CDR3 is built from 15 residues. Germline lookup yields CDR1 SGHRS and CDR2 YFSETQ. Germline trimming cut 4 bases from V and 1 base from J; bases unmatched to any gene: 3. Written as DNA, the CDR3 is TGCGCCAGCAGCAGAGGGACAGGGGGGAACACTGAAGCTTTCTTT. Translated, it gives CASSRGTGGNTEAFF.

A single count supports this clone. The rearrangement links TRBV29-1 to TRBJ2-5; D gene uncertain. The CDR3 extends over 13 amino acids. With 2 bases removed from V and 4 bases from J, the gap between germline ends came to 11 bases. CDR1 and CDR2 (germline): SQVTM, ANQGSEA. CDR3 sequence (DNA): TGCAGCGTTGAACCCGCAGTTACAGAGACCCAGTACTTC. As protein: CSVEPAVTETQYF. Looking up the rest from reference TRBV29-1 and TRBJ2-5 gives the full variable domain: SAVISQKPSRDICQRGTSLTIQCQVDSQVTMMFWYRQQPGQSLTLIATANQGSEATYESGFVIDKFPISRPNLTFSTLTVSNMSPEDSSIYLCSVEPAVTETQYFGPGTRLLVL.

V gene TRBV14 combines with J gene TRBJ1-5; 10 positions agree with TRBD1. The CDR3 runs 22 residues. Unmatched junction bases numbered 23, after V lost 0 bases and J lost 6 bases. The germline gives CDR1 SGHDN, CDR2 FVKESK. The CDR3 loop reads CASSQDPHLRTGGRGPRQPQHF. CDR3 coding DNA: TGTGCCAGCAGCCAAGACCCTCATCTACGGACAGGGGGGAGAGGTCCTCGTCAGCCCCAGCATTTT. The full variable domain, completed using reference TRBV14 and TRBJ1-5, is EAGVTQFPSHSVIEKGQTVTLRCDPISGHDNLYWYRRVMGKEIKFLLHFVKESKQDESGMPNNRFLAERTGGTYSTLKVQPAELEDSGVYFCASSQDPHLRTGGRGPRQPQHFGDGTRLSIL.

As DNA, the CDR3 is TGTGCCTGGGGGGGAGCGAACACCGGGGAGCTGTTTTTT. Translated, it gives CAWGGANTGELFF. The chain has TRBV6-6 and TRBJ2-2; 7 bases align to TRBD2. The CDR3 loop spans 13 amino acids. The germline V gene has CDR1 MNHNY and CDR2 SVGAGI (reference sequence). The junction had 3 bases not matched to a gene; V was cut back by 11 bases and J by 0 bases.

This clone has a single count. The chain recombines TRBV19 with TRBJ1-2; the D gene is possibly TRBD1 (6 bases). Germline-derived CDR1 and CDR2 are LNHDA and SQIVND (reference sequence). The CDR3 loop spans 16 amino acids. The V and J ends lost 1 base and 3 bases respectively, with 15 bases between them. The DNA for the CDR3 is TGTGCCAGTAGTATAGGCTGGCAGGGGATCGACTATGGCTACACCTTC. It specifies CASSIGWQGIDYGYTF.

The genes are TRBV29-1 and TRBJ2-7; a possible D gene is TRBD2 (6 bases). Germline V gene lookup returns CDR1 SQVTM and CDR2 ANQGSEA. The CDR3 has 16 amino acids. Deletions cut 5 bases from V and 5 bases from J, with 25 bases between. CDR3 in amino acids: CSVTRGPASQRDEQYF. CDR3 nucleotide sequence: TGCAGCGTTACCCGAGGTCCGGCCTCCCAGCGGGACGAGCAGTACTTC.

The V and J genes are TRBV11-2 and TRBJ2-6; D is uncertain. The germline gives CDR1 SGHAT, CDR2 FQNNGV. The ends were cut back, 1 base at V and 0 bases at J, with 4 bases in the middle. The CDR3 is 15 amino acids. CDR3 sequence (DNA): TGTGCCAGCAGCTTAGGCGCCTCTGGGGCCAACGTCCTGACTTTC. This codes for CASSLGASGANVLTF.

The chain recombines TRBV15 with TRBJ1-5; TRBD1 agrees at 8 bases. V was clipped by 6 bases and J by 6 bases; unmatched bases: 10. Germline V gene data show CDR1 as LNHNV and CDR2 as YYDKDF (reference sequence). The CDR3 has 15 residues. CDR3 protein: CATSTQGQGGQPQHF. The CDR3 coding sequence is TGTGCCACCAGTACGCAAGGACAGGGTGGTCAGCCCCAGCATTTT.

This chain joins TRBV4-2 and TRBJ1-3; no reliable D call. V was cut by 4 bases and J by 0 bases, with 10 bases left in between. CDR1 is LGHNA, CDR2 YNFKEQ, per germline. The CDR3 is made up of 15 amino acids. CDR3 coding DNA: TGTGCCAGCAGCCTGGACTCCAGCTCTGGAAACACCATATATTTT. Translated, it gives CASSLDSSSGNTIYF.

The CDR3 spells CSVAGWQGRGTGELFF. DNA of the CDR3: TGCAGCGTTGCAGGATGGCAGGGAAGGGGCACCGGGGAGCTGTTTTTT. The chain links TRBV29-1 to TRBJ2-2, with D possibly matching TRBD1 (5 bases). Deletions cut 4 bases from V and 4 bases from J, with 19 bases between. This CDR3 has 16 residues. Germline CDR1 reads SQVTM; CDR2 reads ANQGSEA.

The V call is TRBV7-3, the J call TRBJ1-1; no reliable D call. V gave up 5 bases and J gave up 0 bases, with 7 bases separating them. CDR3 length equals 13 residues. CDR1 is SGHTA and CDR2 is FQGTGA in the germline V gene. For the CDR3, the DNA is TGTGCCAGCAGCCCGGGGATGAACACTGAAGCTTTCTTT. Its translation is CASSPGMNTEAFF.

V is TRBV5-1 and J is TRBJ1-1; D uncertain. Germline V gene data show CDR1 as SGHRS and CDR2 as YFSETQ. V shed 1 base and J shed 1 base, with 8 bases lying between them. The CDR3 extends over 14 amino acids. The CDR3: CASSLQPGNTEAFF. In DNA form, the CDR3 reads TGCGCCAGCAGCTTGCAACCCGGGAACACTGAAGCTTTCTTT.

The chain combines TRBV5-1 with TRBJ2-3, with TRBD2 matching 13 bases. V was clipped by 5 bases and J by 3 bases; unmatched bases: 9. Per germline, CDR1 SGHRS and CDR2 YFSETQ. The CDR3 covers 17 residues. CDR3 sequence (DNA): TGCGCCAGCAGTTATTTTCGGACTAGCGGGAGAACAGATACGCAGTATTTT. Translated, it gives CASSYFRTSGRTDTQYF.

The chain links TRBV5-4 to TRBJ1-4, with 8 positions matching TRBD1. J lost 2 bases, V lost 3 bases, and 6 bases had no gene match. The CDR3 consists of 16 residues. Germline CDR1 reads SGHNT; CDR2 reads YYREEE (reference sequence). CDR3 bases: TGTGCCAGCAGCTCGATTCGACAGGGGACTAATGAAAAACTGTTTTTT. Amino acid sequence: CASSSIRQGTNEKLFF.

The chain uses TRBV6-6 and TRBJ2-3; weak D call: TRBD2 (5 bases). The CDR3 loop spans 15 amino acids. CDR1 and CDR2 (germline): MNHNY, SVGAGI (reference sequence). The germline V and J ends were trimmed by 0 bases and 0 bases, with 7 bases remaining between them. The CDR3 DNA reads TGTGCCAGCAGTTACTCCCGGACTAGCACAGATACGCAGTATTTT. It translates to CASSYSRTSTDTQYF.

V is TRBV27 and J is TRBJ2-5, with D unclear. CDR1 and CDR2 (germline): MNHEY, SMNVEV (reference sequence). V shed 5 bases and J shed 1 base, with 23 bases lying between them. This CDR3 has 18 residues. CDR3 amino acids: CASSPKPPQTEIQETQYF. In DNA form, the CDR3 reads TGTGCCAGCAGTCCCAAGCCCCCCCAAACAGAGATCCAAGAGACCCAGTACTTC.

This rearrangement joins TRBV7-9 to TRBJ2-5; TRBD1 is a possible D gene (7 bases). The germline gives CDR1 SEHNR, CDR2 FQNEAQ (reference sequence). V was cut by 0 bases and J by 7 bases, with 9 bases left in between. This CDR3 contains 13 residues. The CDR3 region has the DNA TGTGCCAGCAGCTTAGCCCAGGGGGGGACCCAGTACTTC. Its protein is CASSLAQGGTQYF. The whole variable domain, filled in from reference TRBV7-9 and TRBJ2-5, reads DTGVSQNPRHKITKRGQNVTFRCDPISEHNRLYWYRQTLGQGPEFLTYFQNEAQLEKSRLLSDRFSAERPKGSFSTLEIQRTEQGDSAMYLCASSLAQGGTQYFGPGTRLLVL.

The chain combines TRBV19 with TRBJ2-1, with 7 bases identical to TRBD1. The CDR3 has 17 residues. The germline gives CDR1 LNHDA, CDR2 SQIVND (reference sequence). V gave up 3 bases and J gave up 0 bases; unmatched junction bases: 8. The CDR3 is CASSMRDRPSSYNEQFF. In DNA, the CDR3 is TGTGCCAGTAGTATGAGGGACAGACCTAGCTCCTACAATGAGCAGTTCTTC.

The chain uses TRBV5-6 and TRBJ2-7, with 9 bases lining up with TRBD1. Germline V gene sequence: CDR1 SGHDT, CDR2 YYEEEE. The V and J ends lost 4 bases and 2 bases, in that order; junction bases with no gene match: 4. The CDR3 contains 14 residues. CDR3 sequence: CASSRWTGAYEQYF. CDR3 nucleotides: TGTGCCAGCAGCCGTTGGACAGGGGCCTACGAGCAGTACTTC. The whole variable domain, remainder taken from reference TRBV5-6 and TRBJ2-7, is DAGVTQSPTHLIKTRGQQVTLRCSPKSGHDTVSWYQQALGQGPQFIFQYYEEEERQRGNFPDRFSGHQFPNYSSELNVNALLLGDSALYLCASSRWTGAYEQYFGPGTRLTVT.

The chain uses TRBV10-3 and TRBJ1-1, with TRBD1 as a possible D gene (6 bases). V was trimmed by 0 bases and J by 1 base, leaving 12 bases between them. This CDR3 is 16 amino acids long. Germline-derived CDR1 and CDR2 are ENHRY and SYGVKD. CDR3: CAISESSRTANTEAFF. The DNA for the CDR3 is TGTGCCATCAGTGAGTCGAGTAGGACAGCGAACACTGAAGCTTTCTTT.